A selection of T cell receptor beta chains follows, all from one sample in a study of cytomegalovirus exposure and HLA in healthy donors. Assay: immunoSEQ multiplex PCR; the TCRdb copy retains only in-frame clones and omits some. The clone table shows fewer than 60,000 clones, with the ten largest holding 9% to 15%. Material for sequencing was PBMCs. The origin of the receptors is a young woman in good health and CMV-seropositive. CDR3s include the opening cysteine and the closing phenylalanine or tryptophan. D genes are given only for firm matches.

j_call	v_call	d_call	cdr3_nt	cdr3_aa
TRBJ1-5	TRBV19	NA	TGTGCCAGTAGTAAAGGGGGAAACCAGCCCCAGCATTTT	CASSKGGNQPQHF
TRBJ1-3	TRBV7-9	NA	TGTGCCAGCACCGCGAGGGGGGGTCTCTCTGGAAACACCATATATTTT	CASTARGGLSGNTIYF
TRBJ1-1	TRBV5-1	TRBD1	TGCGCCAGCAGCTTGGGCCCAGGGGGGAACACTGAAGCTTTCTTT	CASSLGPGGNTEAFF
TRBJ2-7	TRBV29-1	TRBD2	TGCAGCGTGGGGACTAGCGGGAGCTCCTACGAGCAGTACTTC	CSVGTSGSSYEQYF
TRBJ2-3	TRBV28	TRBD2	TGTGCCAGCAGTCCCGCTTGGGGGGGGAACACAGATACGCAGTATTTT	CASSPAWGGNTDTQYF
TRBJ1-1	TRBV5-1	TRBD1	TGCGCCAGCAGCGCCGGGACAGGGTTGAGGGACACTGAAGCTTTCTTT	CASSAGTGLRDTEAFF
TRBJ2-7	TRBV30	NA	TGTGCCGGGAGTCCCCCCCTGGTGGGGGGCTACGAGCAGTACTTC	CAGSPPLVGGYEQYF
TRBJ1-1	TRBV29-1	TRBD1	TGCAGCGTTGGGACAGGGATTGAAGCTTTCTTT	CSVGTGIEAFF
TRBJ1-1	TRBV29-1	NA	TGCAGCGTCCTTCGGGGGGGGCGAAACACTGAAGCTTTCTTT	CSVLRGGRNTEAFF
TRBJ1-1	TRBV29-1	TRBD1	TGCAGCGTGCCCGGACAGGGGAACACTGAAGCTTTCTTT	CSVPGQGNTEAFF
TRBJ1-1	TRBV12-2	NA	TGTGCAAGTCGCGGAGATGTCGGCAAGGGAAGGGAGGCGGCTGAAGCTTTCTTT	CASRGDVGKGREAAEAFF
TRBJ2-7	TRBV27	TRBD1	TGTGCCAGCAGTTTTCAGGGACAGGGGGGGGTCTACGAGCAGTACTTC	CASSFQGQGGVYEQYF
TRBJ2-5	TRBV9	TRBD2	TGTGCCAGCAGCGTAACGTCTAGCGGCAAAGAGACCCAGTACTTC	CASSVTSSGKETQYF
TRBJ1-2	TRBV19	NA	TGTGCCAGTACCCCAACGGGGGGGGAACCTTCGAGTTATGGCTACACCTTC	CASTPTGGEPSSYGYTF
TRBJ2-7	TRBV28	NA	TGTGCCAGCAGGCCACCGGGGAACCCCTACGAGCAGTACTTC	CASRPPGNPYEQYF
TRBJ2-2	TRBV4-1	TRBD1	TGCGCCAGCAGCCAAGATCGAGGACAGGGGATCACCGGGGAGCTGTTTTTT	CASSQDRGQGITGELFF
TRBJ1-6	TRBV28	TRBD1	TGTGCCAGCAGTTCCGGGGACAGGGGGATACCCCTCCACTTT	CASSSGDRGIPLHF
TRBJ1-1	TRBV30	NA	TGTGCCTGGAGTAATGGAGCTAACACTGAAGCTTTCTTT	CAWSNGANTEAFF
TRBJ2-3	TRBV7-2	TRBD2	TGTGCCAGCAGCTTAACTAGCGGGGCGACCACAGATACGCAGTATTTT	CASSLTSGATTDTQYF
TRBJ1-2	TRBV28	NA	TGTGCCAGCAGGGGCGGGAGTTGGGTTGGCTACACCTTC	CASRGGSWVGYTF